This T cell receptor beta chain was sequenced in a study of tumor-infiltrating lymphocytes in oesophageal squamous cell carcinoma. Germline CDR1 reads SEHNR; CDR2 reads FQNEAQ (reference sequence). The CDR3 totals 11 residues. With 3 bases removed from V and 14 bases from J, the gap between germline ends came to 12 bases. One entry per CDR3 protein results from TCRdb running MiXCR on the PCR reads. The table records over 20,000 distinct CDR3 sequences, around two fifths of them present only once. This clonotype was recorded at least ten times. The sample was esophageal tumor tissue. The genes are TRBV7-9 and TRBJ2-3; the D gene is possibly TRBD2 (5 bases). The receptor comes from a male donor with esophageal squamous cell carcinoma. The CDR3 reads CASSFSGELYF. Written as DNA, the CDR3 is TGTGCCAGCAGCTTTTCCGGGGAGCTGTATTTT.